Below, one TCR beta chain is given with its context. The table lists this clonotype with a few counts. The specificity of this receptor is unknown. Nothing much larger sits one base from this clone, and base qualities are not available. These data belong to a study of identical twins (dated by TCRdb to 2016 to 2017). Some background on the complete study: The study deep-sequenced TCR alpha and beta repertoires from monozygotic twins, unrelated adults of various ages and cord blood to test whether fetal clonotypes persist. To rule out contamination, the twin experiments were replicated at different times with different library preparation protocols.

Study-wide findings and limitations: Because the same donors could not be followed over many years, the conclusions depended on cross-sectional statistical analysis. Excess twin sharing in beta out-of-frame sequences was weaker because fewer shared sequences lowered the signal-to-noise ratio. Fewer insertions were carried by abundant cord blood beta clonotypes, a similar but weaker trend appeared in young adult naive repertoires, and no such trend appeared in memory repertoires. Out-of-frame TCR alpha sequences shared between twins showed an excess of low generation-probability sequences compared with coincidental sharing between unrelated individuals. Recombination models systematically underestimated out-of-frame TCR alpha sharing in monozygotic twins but agreed with sharing between unrelated individuals. Invariant T cells such as MAIT and iNKT could partly confound zero-insertion analyses, although diverse VJ usage argued against such confounding for most clonotypes.

All donors were healthy Caucasians. Three pairs of female monozygotic twins, all aged roughly 18 to 30 years, made up the twin cohort. CD4+ and CD8+ T cell populations were isolated with positive isolation kits from Invitrogen. Germline trimming amounts to 10 bases on V and 7 bases on J, with 14 as the count of junction bases outside the gene matches. Sequences MNHEY (CDR1) and SMNVEV (CDR2) are obtained from the germline V gene (reference sequence). The CDR3 contains 15 residues, cysteine and phenylalanine counted. The sequence is cut down to CDR3 DNA, 45 bases in frame from base 1. The library was prepared using 5' RACE. The data were produced on an Illumina HiSeq 2000. Template switching added a universal primer binding site, and the final cDNA carried a unique molecular identifier that allowed TCR cDNA molecules to be counted accurately. Specific primers in the conserved constant-segment region were used to synthesize first-strand cDNA for the TCR alpha and beta chains. To control for contamination, every cDNA library was double barcoded, receiving both a SMART-Mk sample barcode and Illumina barcodes. TruSeq adapter sequences, together with Illumina sample barcodes, were added in two successive PCR steps. TCR alpha and beta cDNA libraries were sequenced on the Illumina HiSeq platform with custom primers. The authors' analysis ran thus. Raw reads were processed with MiGEC to extract unique molecular identifiers, and MiXCR was used to determine CDR3 positions. Recombination models were inferred per individual with the repgenHMM and IGoR tools using an EM algorithm. Shared clonotype analysis was performed with the tcR package in R, normalizing sharing by the product of cloneset sizes. To study raw recombination free of thymic and clonal selection effects, out-of-frame nonproductive sequences were analyzed. The public sequencing data were trimmed at Q25 with fastp and processed into clonotypes with MiXCR by TCRdb, which kept only in-frame beta chains. One record per CDR3 amino acid sequence lists the most common genes and DNA. In this record, the V and J calls reflect TCRdb's handling and not the investigators' own analysis. For this sample the table gives roughly 500,000 distinct CDR3 sequences, of which roughly a fifth were detected only once. Of the sample, under 0.95% is held by the ten largest clones.

The same data also went into a second study, on T cells expressing NK-cell markers. Reported in the second study: In sorted CD3+CD56+NKG2C+, CD3+CD56+NKG2C- and CD3+CD56-NKG2C+ T-cell subsets from several donors, TCR beta-chain repertoires were profiled. Of the eight sequenced donors, seven were found to be HCMV-seropositive and one was found to be HCMV-seronegative. In several experiments an anti-gammadeltaTCR antibody was added to restrict sorting to alphabetaTCR-expressing T cells. In a handful of donors, the dominant CD3+CD56+NKG2C+ clonotypes were among the top 10 CD8+ clonotypes and accounted for about 1.0-7.5% of CD8+ T cells. Those dominant clonotypes were again the most abundant among CD3+CD56-NKG2C+ cells in a handful of donors, at roughly 25-60.1%. It remained unclear whether the expanded NKG2C-expressing T cell clones were specific for HCMV antigens. Randomly selected healthy volunteers, three men and five women, were used as the eight sequenced donors. HCMV serostatus was determined by detecting HCMV-specific IgG in serum with a commercial ELISA kit. MIGEC was used to demultiplex reads and group the reads by UMI, and MiTCR was used to assemble and quantify clonotypes. To remove erroneous sequences, TCR cDNA sequences were retained only when supported by two or more reads. Downstream repertoire analysis used the tcR package, and clonotypes were matched across fractions by CDR3 nucleotide sequence plus V segment. Antigen specificity was annotated against VDJdb with VDJmatch, allowing one amino acid substitution in CDR3.

This receptor was identified in a woman aged 18 to 35 in good health. Sequencing was carried out using CD4+ T cells sorted from blood. The sequence links TRBV27 to TRBJ1-5; 9 nucleotides in the junction match TRBD1. The CDR3 region: CAINRDRDLGQPQHF. DNA sequence: TGTGCCATCAACCGGGACAGGGATTTAGGACAGCCCCAGCATTTT.